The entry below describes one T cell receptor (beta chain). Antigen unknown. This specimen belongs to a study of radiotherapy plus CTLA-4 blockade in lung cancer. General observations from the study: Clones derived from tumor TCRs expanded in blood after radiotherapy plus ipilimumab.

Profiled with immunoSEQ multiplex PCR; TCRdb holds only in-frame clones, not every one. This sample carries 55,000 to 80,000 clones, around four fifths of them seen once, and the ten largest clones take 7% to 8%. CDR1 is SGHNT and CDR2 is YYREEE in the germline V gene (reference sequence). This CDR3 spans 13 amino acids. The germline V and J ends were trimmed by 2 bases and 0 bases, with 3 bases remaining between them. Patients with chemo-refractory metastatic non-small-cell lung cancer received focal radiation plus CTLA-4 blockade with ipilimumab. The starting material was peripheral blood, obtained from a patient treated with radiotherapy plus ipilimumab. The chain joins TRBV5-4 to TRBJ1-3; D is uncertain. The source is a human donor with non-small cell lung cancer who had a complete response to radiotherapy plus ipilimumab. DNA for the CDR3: TGTGCCAGCAGCTTATACTCTGGAAACACCATATATTTT. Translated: CASSLYSGNTIYF.